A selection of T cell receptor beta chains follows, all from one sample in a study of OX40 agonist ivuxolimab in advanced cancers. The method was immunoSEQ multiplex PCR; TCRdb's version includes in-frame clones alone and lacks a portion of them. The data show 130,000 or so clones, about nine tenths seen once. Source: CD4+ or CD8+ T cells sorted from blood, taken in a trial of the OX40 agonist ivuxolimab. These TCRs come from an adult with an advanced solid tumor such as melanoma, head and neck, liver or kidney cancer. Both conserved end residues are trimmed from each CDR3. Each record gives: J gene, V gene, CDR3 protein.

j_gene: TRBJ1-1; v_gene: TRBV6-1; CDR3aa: ASRGLRPNTEAF
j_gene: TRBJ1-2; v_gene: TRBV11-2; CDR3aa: ASSPRSDPDYGYT
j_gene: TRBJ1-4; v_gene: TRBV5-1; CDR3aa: ASRTGNTNEKLF
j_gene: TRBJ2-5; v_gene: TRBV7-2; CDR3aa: ASSLKGFGQETQY
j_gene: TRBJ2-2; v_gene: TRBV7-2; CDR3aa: ASSQSTGLTNTGELF
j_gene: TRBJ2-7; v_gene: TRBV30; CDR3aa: AWRAGFLYEQY
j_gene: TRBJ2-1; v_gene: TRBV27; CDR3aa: ASSLGVHSYNEQF
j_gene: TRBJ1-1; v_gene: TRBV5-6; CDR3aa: ASSLTDEAF
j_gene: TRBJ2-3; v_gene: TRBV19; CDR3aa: ASRTWRDTTDTQY
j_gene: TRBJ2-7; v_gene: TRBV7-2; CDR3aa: ASSAKGYEQY